This record concerns one TCR beta chain sequence. This clone's antigen is unknown. Base qualities were left out, and no much larger clone turns up one base away. The entire isolated RNA was reverse transcribed using the High Capacity cDNA Reverse Transcription Kit, and thus expressed TCRB transcripts were sequenced. Deep immunoSEQ sequencing was performed on naive, central memory and regulatory T cell samples, with an average of about 3.57 million total reads per sample. Sorted cells were lysed in RLT buffer, and RNA was extracted using DNase-treated RNeasy Micro or Mini kits according to cell number. To prevent cross-contamination, each cell subset was processed individually, whereas patient and healthy donor samples were processed jointly. Using the immunoSEQ multiplex PCR, TCRB sequences were amplified from cDNA into 87-bp fragments spanning the CDR3 region. Sequencing of the amplicons was done on the Illumina HiSeq platform. As for how the authors treated the data: PCR bias was computationally corrected using synthetic template baselines, reads within Hamming distance 2 were collapsed, and singletons that could not be merged were discarded. Reads were aligned against IMGT so that V, D and J genes, CDR3 length and insertions or deletions at six rearrangement sites could be assigned. Within each subset, clonotype counts were normalized to sorted cell number, after which true diversity and Gini coefficients were computed with the tcR R package. The overlap coefficient, calculated on TCRB nucleotide sequences, was used to measure repertoire sharing. Out-of-frame TCRB sequences from naive cells were analyzed to stand in for the pre-selection repertoire. TCRdb obtained this table from immuneACCESS and retained in-frame rearrangements with V and J assigned. These tables miss some clones; where compared with another copy, unresolved V genes account for less than half of the shortfall, and the remainder is unexplained. From that table come the V and J calls and clone size; the DNA was used to work out D and trimming. Recorded for this sample are more than 550,000 clones; around 15% of them occurred a single time. The top ten hold approximately 0.042% of the sample.

Each donor gave one peripheral blood draw, averaging approximately 0.12 L, which was collected into heparinised tubes. Naive, central memory, regulatory and stem cell-like memory CD4+ T cells were sorted on a BD FACSAria II using a panel including CD45RO, CCR7, CD25, CD127, CD95 and CD27. Every sorted population had a purity above 98%. PBMCs were separated immediately by Lymphoprep density gradient centrifugation and were stained directly, without being cultured. To minimize batch effects, samples were stained and sorted in pairs, one healthy donor with one patient per experiment. These data are taken from a study of beta chain features in type 1 diabetes (dated by TCRdb to about 2018). A note on the overall study: No differences in mean age, gender distribution, total cell number or subset yield were found between patients and healthy donors. A total of around 110,000,000 sorted cells were examined across all samples, and RNA yield correlated strongly with the number of cells per subset. The study compared the TCRB repertoires of sorted circulating CD4+ T cell subsets in recently diagnosed type 1 diabetes patients with those in matched healthy donors. Naive and central memory subsets were obtained from all 30 or so donors, but regulatory and stem cell-like memory subsets were isolated from only 8 patients and 8 healthy donors. The paper's findings and limits, for the study overall: Only small numbers of individuals were included in the HLA sub-analyses, which left unresolved whether HLA type had any influence on TCRB rearrangement. The naive, central memory and regulatory TCRB repertoires appeared to resemble one another more closely among patients than among healthy donors. Sequencing cDNA rather than genomic DNA could over-represent highly expressing activated cells, although activation and CD3 levels did not differ between groups. In all four CD4+ subsets, TCRB CDR3 length was moderately but significantly shorter in type 1 diabetes patients. Patients with type 1 diabetes made fewer insertions and deleted more nucleotides at VDJ recombination sites, implying thymic rearrangement abnormalities. Shorter templates might be favored by PCR, yet because patient and control samples were amplified and corrected together, any such skew would affect both groups equally.

Sequenced: naive CD4+ T cells from blood. The intended sense of this specimen's cell subset or site label: true naive CD4+ T cells. The clonotype comes from a man aged 18 to 29 with type 1 diabetes.

The CDR3 protein sequence reads: CASSVIEKEPQHF. The nucleotide sequence is TGTGCCAGCAGTGTAATAGAGAAGGAGCCCCAGCATTTT. Recombination connected TRBV2 to TRBJ1-5; no D gene is confidently identified. Reading the germline V gene gives CDR1 SNHLY and CDR2 FYNNEI. V and J lose 4 bases and 8 bases, and a span of 12 bases separates them. The CDR3, from cysteine to phenylalanine, totals 13 residues. Only the CDR3 portion is preserved as DNA: 39 bases, with reading frame beginning at the first base.